These 5 T cell receptor beta chains share one sample of origin, sequenced in a study of radiotherapy plus CTLA-4 blockade in lung cancer. Profiling relied on immunoSEQ multiplex PCR, and the TCRdb table lists in-frame clones only, not all of them. Among 40,000 to 45,000 clones listed, about two thirds were seen once. Specimen: peripheral blood, collected from a patient treated with radiotherapy plus ipilimumab. Receptors were obtained from a human donor with non-small cell lung cancer who had a partial response to radiotherapy plus ipilimumab.

In nucleotides, the CDR3 is TGTGCCACCAGCTGGGGACTAGCGGAGACCCAGTACTTC. This translates into CATSWGLAETQYF. The rearrangement uses TRBV15 and TRBJ2-5, with 10 bases aligning to TRBD2. Germline V gene lookup returns CDR1 LNHNV and CDR2 YYDKDF (reference sequence). The CDR3 consists of 13 residues. V lost 5 bases and J lost 5; bases outside the gene matches: 2. Variable domain in full (rest from reference TRBV15 and TRBJ2-5): DAMVIQNPRYQVTQFGKPVTLSCSQTLNHNVMYWYQQKSSQAPKLLFHYYDKDFNNEADTPDNFQSRRPNTSFCFLDIRSPGLGDTAMYLCATSWGLAETQYFGPGTRLLVL.

This chain uses TRBV30 with TRBJ2-2; 11 nucleotides match TRBD1. The CDR3 runs to 16 residues. The J segment lost 5 bases and the V segment lost 1 base, leaving 6 bases of the junction unmatched. In germline, CDR1 is GTSNPN, CDR2 SVGIG (reference sequence). The CDR3 DNA sequence: TGTGCCTGGAGTGGAATGGACAGGGGGCGGACCGGGGAGCTGTTTTTT. Residues: CAWSGMDRGRTGELFF.

This sequence joins TRBV7-9 and TRBJ2-5, with TRBD2 identical over 11 bases. The trim removed 4 bases at V and 2 bases at J, leaving 6 bases unmatched. From germline, CDR1 is SEHNR and CDR2 FQNEAQ (reference sequence). This CDR3 is built from 16 residues. CDR3 protein: CASSSTSGSPQETQYF. The DNA of the CDR3 is TGTGCCAGCAGCTCAACTAGCGGGAGTCCTCAAGAGACCCAGTACTTC.

The chain has TRBV30 and TRBJ1-6, with D possibly being TRBD1 (6 bases). Germline-derived CDR1 and CDR2 are GTSNPN and SVGIG (reference sequence). Trimming shortened V by 5 bases and J by 11 bases, and 16 bases separated the two germline ends. The CDR3 length is 13 residues. CDR3 residues: CAWLQDRGAPLHF. For the CDR3, the DNA is TGTGCCTGGTTACAGGACAGAGGGGCACCCCTCCACTTT.

This clone was counted only a few times. The rearrangement joins TRBV6-4 to TRBJ1-1; D remains ambiguous. Germline V CDR1 and CDR2: MRHNA, SNTAGT. V was trimmed by 2 bases and J by 3 bases, leaving 7 bases between them. The CDR3 loop spans 13 amino acids. The CDR3 loop is CASSDRQDTEAFF. The CDR3 bases are TGTGCCAGCAGTGACAGGCAGGACACTGAAGCTTTCTTT.